These T cell receptor beta chains were read from a single sample in a study of human T cells and chemical hapten exposure. One entry per CDR3 protein, called by TCRdb with MiXCR from the RACE reads. The sample lists around 150,000 distinct CDR3 sequences, more than 12% occurring once. The sequences come from whole blood, collected in connection with sensitization to the hapten diphenylcyclopropenone (DPC). All receptors derive from a woman aged 25 to 39 with alopecia areata. Some clones in this sample may be carry-over from other donors' samples. CDR3s include the opening cysteine and the closing phenylalanine or tryptophan. A D gene is named only where the DNA matches it firmly. Some rows have no size entry. The others give once, few or many, or a class for an expanded clone.

few	TRBV28	TRBJ2-1	NA	11	CASSWGNEQFF	TGTGCCAGCAGTTGGGGCAATGAGCAGTTCTTC
NA	TRBV7-3	TRBJ2-3	NA	15	CASSTRLGSTDTQYF	TGTGCCAGCAGCACGCGATTGGGGAGCACAGATACGCAGTATTTT
few	TRBV12-3/TRBV12-4	TRBJ2-1	TRBD2	14	CASSPAGVYNEQFF	TGTGCCAGCAGCCCGGCGGGAGTCTACAATGAGCAGTTCTTC
few	TRBV6-6	TRBJ1-5	NA	17	CASSTRGARISNQPQHF	TGTGCCAGCAGTACCCGGGGGGCGAGGATCAGCAATCAGCCCCAGCATTTT
many	TRBV20-1	TRBJ2-7	NA	12	CSARQYGYEQYF	TGCAGTGCTAGACAGTACGGGTACGAGCAGTACTTC
few	TRBV20-1	TRBJ2-1	TRBD2	16	CSARAGTSASYNEQFF	TGCAGTGCTAGAGCCGGGACTAGCGCCTCCTACAATGAGCAGTTCTTC
few	TRBV2	TRBJ2-7	NA	13	CASSLGHLYEQYF	TGTGCCAGCAGTCTTGGACATCTCTACGAGCAGTACTTC
NA	TRBV6-2/TRBV6-3	TRBJ1-4	NA	14	CAAKSGSPGEKLFF	TGTGCCGCGAAGAGCGGGAGTCCGGGTGAAAAACTGTTTTTT
once	TRBV20-1	TRBJ2-7	NA	12	CSASGPDHTQYF	TGCAGTGCTTCGGGACCAGATCATACTCAGTACTTC
few	TRBV7-9	TRBJ1-1	TRBD1	16	CASSSPWTGSNTEAFF	TGTGCCAGCAGCTCCCCCTGGACAGGGTCGAACACTGAAGCTTTCTTT
few	TRBV6-4	TRBJ1-1	TRBD1	14	CASSLTTGSTEAFF	TGTGCCAGCAGTTTGACGACAGGGAGCACTGAAGCTTTCTTT
many	TRBV7-8	TRBJ1-1	NA	12	CASSFRNTEAFF	TGTGCCAGCAGCTTCCGAAACACTGAAGCTTTCTTT
few	TRBV9	TRBJ2-7	NA	14	CASSVEASSYEQYF	TGTGCCAGCAGCGTAGAGGCTAGCTCCTACGAGCAGTACTTC
many	TRBV29-1	TRBJ1-1	TRBD1	14	CSVPGQGAGTEAFF	TGCAGCGTGCCGGGACAGGGGGCTGGCACTGAAGCTTTCTTT
NA	TRBV7-2	TRBJ2-5	TRBD1	14	CASNFDRVVETQYF	TGTGCCAGCAATTTCGACAGGGTGGTGGAGACCCAGTACTTC
few	TRBV7-2	TRBJ2-5	NA	14	CASSPPVAQETQYF	TGTGCCAGCAGCCCCCCAGTAGCGCAAGAGACCCAGTACTTC
many	TRBV2	TRBJ2-2	NA	15	CASRALAINTGELFF	TGTGCCAGCAGGGCACTAGCAATTAACACCGGGGAGCTGTTTTTT
NA	TRBV7-9	TRBJ2-5	NA	13	CASSHSNQETQYF	TGTGCCAGCAGCCACTCCAACCAAGAGACCCAGTACTTC
NA	TRBV11-2	TRBJ1-1	NA	16	CASTLGARGPSTEAFF	TGTGCCAGCACATTAGGGGCGAGGGGACCGAGCACTGAAGCTTTCTTT
NA	TRBV7-6	TRBJ2-2	TRBD1	15	CASSPGTGSTGELFF	TGTGCCAGCAGCCCTGGGACAGGGAGCACCGGGGAGCTGTTTTTT
NA	TRBV6-5	TRBJ2-7	TRBD1	18	CASSYSNGLGQGGHEQYF	TGTGCCAGCAGTTACTCGAACGGTCTGGGACAGGGCGGACACGAGCAGTACTTC
few	TRBV6-1	TRBJ1-1	NA	12	CASSESGRSAFF	TGTGCCAGCAGTGAATCAGGTCGGAGCGCTTTCTTT
many	TRBV11-2	TRBJ2-7	NA	13	CASSSNTGTEQYF	TGTGCCAGCAGCTCCAACACAGGGACGGAGCAGTACTTC
few	TRBV19	TRBJ1-2	NA	15	CASSKRQQINYGYTF	TGTGCCAGTAGTAAGCGGCAGCAGATAAACTATGGCTACACCTTC
NA	TRBV6-5	TRBJ1-1	NA	16	CASSYGTGSVVGEAFF	TGTGCCAGCAGTTACGGTACAGGGTCGGTCGTAGGGGAAGCTTTCTTT
NA	TRBV6-2/TRBV6-3	TRBJ2-1	TRBD1	17	CASRGTGLRSGRNEQFF	TGTGCCAGCAGAGGGACAGGGCTTAGGTCGGGGAGGAATGAGCAGTTCTTC
few	TRBV7-2	TRBJ2-1	NA	13	CASRQQAYNEQFF	TGTGCCAGCAGACAACAGGCTTACAATGAGCAGTTCTTC
NA	TRBV28	TRBJ2-5	NA	13	CASSFRGSETQYF	TGTGCCAGCAGTTTTAGGGGATCAGAGACCCAGTACTTC
NA	TRBV27	TRBJ2-3	NA	15	CASSLSSRETDTQYF	TGTGCCAGCAGTTTATCTAGCAGGGAGACAGATACGCAGTATTTT
few	TRBV9	TRBJ2-3	NA	15	CASSVGRASTDTQYF	TGTGCCAGCAGCGTAGGAAGGGCGAGTACAGATACGCAGTATTTT
many	TRBV2	TRBJ2-1	TRBD2	14	CASSGLAAYNEQFF	TGTGCCAGCAGTGGCCTAGCGGCTTACAATGAGCAGTTCTTC
many	TRBV7-6	TRBJ1-2	NA	13	CASSFRRVDGYTF	TGTGCCAGCAGCTTTCGCCGGGTCGATGGCTACACCTTC
NA	TRBV6-5	TRBJ1-2	TRBD1	16	CASSYSPGQGPGGYTF	TGTGCCAGCAGTTACTCTCCGGGACAGGGGCCGGGTGGCTACACCTTC
many	TRBV4-2	TRBJ1-4	NA	15	CASSQGSGDNEKLFF	TGTGCCAGCAGCCAAGGGTCAGGGGATAATGAAAAACTGTTTTTT
many	TRBV2	TRBJ1-6	TRBD1	15	CASRAQGANNSPLHF	TGTGCCAGCAGAGCACAGGGGGCCAATAATTCACCCCTCCACTTT
many	TRBV18	TRBJ2-5	NA	14	CASSPPSFQETQYF	TGTGCCAGCTCACCACCGTCCTTCCAAGAGACCCAGTACTTC
few	TRBV7-9	TRBJ2-1	TRBD1	15	CASSPQGAVYNEQFF	TGTGCCAGCAGCCCACAGGGGGCAGTTTACAATGAGCAGTTCTTC
few	TRBV7-2	TRBJ2-2	NA	14	CATSRTLNTGELFF	TGTGCCACCTCGAGGACACTGAACACCGGGGAGCTGTTTTTT
NA	TRBV28	TRBJ2-7	TRBD2	15	CASSSPAGGIYEQYF	TGTGCCAGCAGTTCCCCCGCGGGGGGCATTTACGAGCAGTACTTC
NA	TRBV12-3/TRBV12-4	TRBJ2-7	NA	14	CASSTGAGPYEQYF	TGTGCCAGCAGCACCGGGGCGGGACCCTACGAGCAGTACTTC
NA	TRBV7-6	TRBJ2-2	TRBD2	18	CASSFSLAGATNTGELFF	TGTGCCAGCAGCTTCTCTCTAGCGGGAGCTACGAACACCGGGGAGCTGTTTTTT
many	TRBV12-3/TRBV12-4	TRBJ2-1	NA	16	CASSPPWGPDHNEQFF	TGTGCCAGCAGTCCCCCATGGGGGCCCGATCACAATGAGCAGTTCTTC
many	TRBV6-2/TRBV6-3	TRBJ1-5	NA	16	CASRDSGGASNQPQHF	TGTGCCAGCAGGGACTCGGGGGGCGCGAGCAATCAGCCCCAGCATTTT
many	TRBV12-3/TRBV12-4	TRBJ2-3	NA	14	CASSFRELTDTQYF	TGTGCCAGCAGTTTCCGGGAGCTCACAGATACGCAGTATTTT
NA	TRBV25-1	TRBJ1-6	NA	15	CASTLGAGRNSPLHF	TGTGCCAGCACCTTAGGGGCAGGACGAAATTCACCCCTCCACTTT
many	TRBV7-3	TRBJ2-1	TRBD1	11	CASGTGVEQFF	TGTGCCAGCGGGACAGGGGTCGAGCAGTTCTTC
few	TRBV2	TRBJ1-1	NA	15	CASIKRTGGSTEAFF	TGTGCCAGCATCAAACGAACGGGGGGTTCCACTGAAGCTTTCTTT